The source of this TCR beta chain is a study of shared clonotypes between healthy human individuals. General study points: Naive CD4 clonotypes overlapped across several donors at roughly 5%. Naive subsets generally had larger estimated richness than memory subsets.

For each subset, genomic DNA was distributed in equal portions over several immunoSEQ plates. Clones were sequenced by immunoSEQ multiplex PCR, and TCRdb holds only the in-frame ones, with some missing. Of 850,000 to 1,200,000 clones listed, roughly 80% are singletons. On this clone: Its matching antigen is unknown.

The CDR3 loop spans 17 amino acids. Germline CDR1 and CDR2: LGHNT and FRNRAP. V was clipped by 0 bases and J by 4 bases; unmatched bases: 6. The TCR sequence derives from a man aged 18 to 30 in good health. The sample was memory CD4+ T cells sorted from blood. Subset denoted: CD45RA-negative fraction. The genes are TRBV12-5 and TRBJ2-2, with 9 nucleotides matching TRBD2. The CDR3 spells CASGLVLTSGSTGELFF. The CDR3 region has the DNA TGTGCTAGTGGTTTGGTACTAACTAGCGGGTCCACCGGGGAGCTGTTTTTT.